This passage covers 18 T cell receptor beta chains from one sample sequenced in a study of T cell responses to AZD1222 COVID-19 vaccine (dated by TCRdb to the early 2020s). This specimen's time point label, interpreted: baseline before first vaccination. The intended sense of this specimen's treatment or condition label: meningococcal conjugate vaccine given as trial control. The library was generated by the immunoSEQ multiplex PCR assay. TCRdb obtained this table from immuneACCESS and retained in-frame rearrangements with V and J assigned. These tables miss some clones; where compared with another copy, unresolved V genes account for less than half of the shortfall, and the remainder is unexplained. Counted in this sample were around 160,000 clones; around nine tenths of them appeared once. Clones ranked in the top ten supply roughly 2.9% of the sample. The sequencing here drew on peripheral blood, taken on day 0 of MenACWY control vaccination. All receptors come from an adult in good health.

The CDR3 DNA sequence: TGTGCCATCAGTCCTCGAGAAGCCGGGACTGGGGAGACCCAGTACTTC. As protein: CAISPREAGTGETQYF. V gene TRBV10-3 combines with J gene TRBJ2-5; TRBD2 is a possible D gene (6 bases). The germline V gene has CDR1 ENHRY and CDR2 SYGVKD. V was pared by 5 bases and J by 5 bases, with 21 bases between. The CDR3 has 16 residues.

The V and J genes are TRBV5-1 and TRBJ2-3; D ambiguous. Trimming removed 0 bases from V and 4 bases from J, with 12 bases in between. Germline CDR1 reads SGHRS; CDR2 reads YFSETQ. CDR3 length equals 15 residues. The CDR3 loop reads CASSLALGGADTQYF. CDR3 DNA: TGCGCCAGCAGCTTGGCTCTAGGTGGAGCAGATACGCAGTATTTT.

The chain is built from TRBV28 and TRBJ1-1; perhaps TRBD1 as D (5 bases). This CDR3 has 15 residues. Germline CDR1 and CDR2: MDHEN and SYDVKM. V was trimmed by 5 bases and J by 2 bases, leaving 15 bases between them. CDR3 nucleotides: TGTGCCAGCAGTCCTCTCGACAGAGTAAACACTGAAGCTTTCTTT. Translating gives CASSPLDRVNTEAFF.

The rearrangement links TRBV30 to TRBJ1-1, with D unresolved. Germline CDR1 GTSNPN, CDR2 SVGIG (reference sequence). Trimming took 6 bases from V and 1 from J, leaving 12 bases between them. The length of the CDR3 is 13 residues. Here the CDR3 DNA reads TGTGCCTGCCCCGACCCCCGGAACACTGAAGCTTTCTTT. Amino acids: CACPDPRNTEAFF.

The DNA for the CDR3 is TGTGCCACCGGGACAGGGGACAATCAGCCCCAGCATTTT. Amino acid sequence: CATGTGDNQPQHF. The chain uses TRBV2 and TRBJ1-5, with TRBD1 identical over 10 bases. CDR1 and CDR2 from the germline V gene are SNHLY and FYNNEI. CDR3 length: 13 residues. The J segment lost 3 bases and the V segment lost 10 bases, leaving 3 bases of the junction unmatched.

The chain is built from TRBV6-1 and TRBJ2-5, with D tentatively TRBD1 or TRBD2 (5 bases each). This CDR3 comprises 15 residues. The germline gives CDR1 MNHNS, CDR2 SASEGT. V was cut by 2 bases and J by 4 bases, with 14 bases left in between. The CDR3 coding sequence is TGTGCCAGCAGTGAAAGGTGGCAGGGACGAGAGACCCAGTACTTC. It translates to CASSERWQGRETQYF.

The CDR3 protein is CASSRTGGPYEQYF. The CDR3 DNA is TGTGCCAGCAGCCGGACAGGGGGCCCCTACGAGCAGTACTTC. The chain couples TRBV7-9 to TRBJ2-7, with 11 positions matching TRBD1. Per the germline V gene, CDR1 is SEHNR and CDR2 is FQNEAQ (reference sequence). The CDR3 covers 14 residues. V trimming: 5 bases; J trimming: 2 bases; junction bases outside the gene matches: 2.

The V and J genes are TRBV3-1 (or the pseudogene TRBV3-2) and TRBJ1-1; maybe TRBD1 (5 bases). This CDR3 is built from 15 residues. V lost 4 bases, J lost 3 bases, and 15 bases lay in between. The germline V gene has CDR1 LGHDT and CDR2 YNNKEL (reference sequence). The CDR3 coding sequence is TGTGCCAGCAGCCCCAGACTCTTAGGGGACACTGAAGCTTTCTTT. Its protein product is CASSPRLLGDTEAFF.

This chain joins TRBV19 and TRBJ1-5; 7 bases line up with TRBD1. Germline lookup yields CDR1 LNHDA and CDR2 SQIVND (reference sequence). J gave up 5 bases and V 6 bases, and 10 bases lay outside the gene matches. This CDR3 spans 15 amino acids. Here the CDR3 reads CASSLQGGSDQPQHF. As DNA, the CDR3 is TGTGCCAGTAGCCTCCAAGGGGGCTCGGATCAGCCCCAGCATTTT.

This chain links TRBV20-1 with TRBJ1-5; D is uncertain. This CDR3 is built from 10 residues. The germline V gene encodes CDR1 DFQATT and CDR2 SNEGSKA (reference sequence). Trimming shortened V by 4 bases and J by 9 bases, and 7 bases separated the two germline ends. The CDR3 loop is CSAMPRPQHF. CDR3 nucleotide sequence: TGCAGTGCTATGCCCAGGCCCCAGCATTTT.

The chain's CDR3 is CASSSGTGDGYTF. CDR3 DNA sequence: TGTGCCAGCAGTTCCGGGACAGGGGATGGCTACACCTTC. V usage is TRBV12-3 or TRBV12-4 and J usage is TRBJ1-2; TRBD1 aligns across 10 bases. The ends lost 4 bases at V and 6 bases at J; junction bases unmatched: 2. This CDR3 has 13 residues.

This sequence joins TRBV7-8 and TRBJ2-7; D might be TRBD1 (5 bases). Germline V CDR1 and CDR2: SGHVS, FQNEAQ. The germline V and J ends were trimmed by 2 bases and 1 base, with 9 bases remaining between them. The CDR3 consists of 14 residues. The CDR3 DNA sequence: TGTGCCAGCAGCTTATTCCCAGGGTCCTACGAGCAGTACTTC. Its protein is CASSLFPGSYEQYF.

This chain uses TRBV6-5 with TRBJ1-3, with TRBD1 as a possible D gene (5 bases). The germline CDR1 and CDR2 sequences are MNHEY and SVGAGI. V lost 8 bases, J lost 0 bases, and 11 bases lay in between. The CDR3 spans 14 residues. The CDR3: CASQGTSSGNTIYF. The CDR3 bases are TGTGCCAGCCAGGGTACAAGCTCTGGAAACACCATATATTTT.

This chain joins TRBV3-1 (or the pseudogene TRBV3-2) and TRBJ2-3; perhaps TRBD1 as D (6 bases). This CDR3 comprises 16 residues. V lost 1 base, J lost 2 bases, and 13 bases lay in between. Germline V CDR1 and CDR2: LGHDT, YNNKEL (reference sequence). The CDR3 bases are TGTGCCAGCAGCCAAGCAGAGACAGGATACACAGATACGCAGTATTTT. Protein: CASSQAETGYTDTQYF.

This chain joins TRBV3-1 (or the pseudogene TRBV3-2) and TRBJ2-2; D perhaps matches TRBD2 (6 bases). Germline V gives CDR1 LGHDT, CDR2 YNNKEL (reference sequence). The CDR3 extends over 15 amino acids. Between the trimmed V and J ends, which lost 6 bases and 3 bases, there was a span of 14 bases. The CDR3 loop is CASSDGEAYTGELFF. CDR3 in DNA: TGTGCCAGCAGTGATGGGGAGGCGTACACCGGGGAGCTGTTTTTT.

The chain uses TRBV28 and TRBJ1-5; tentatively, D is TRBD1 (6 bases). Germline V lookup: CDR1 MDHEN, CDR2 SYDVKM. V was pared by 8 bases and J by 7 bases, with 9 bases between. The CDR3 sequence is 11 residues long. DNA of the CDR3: TGTGCCAGCGAACAGGGCCAGCCCCAGCATTTT. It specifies CASEQGQPQHF.

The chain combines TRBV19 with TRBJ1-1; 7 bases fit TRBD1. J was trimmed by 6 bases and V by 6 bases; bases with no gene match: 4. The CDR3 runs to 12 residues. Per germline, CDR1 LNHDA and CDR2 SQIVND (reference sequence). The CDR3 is CASRDRASEAFF. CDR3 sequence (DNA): TGTGCCAGTAGAGACAGGGCCTCTGAAGCTTTCTTT.

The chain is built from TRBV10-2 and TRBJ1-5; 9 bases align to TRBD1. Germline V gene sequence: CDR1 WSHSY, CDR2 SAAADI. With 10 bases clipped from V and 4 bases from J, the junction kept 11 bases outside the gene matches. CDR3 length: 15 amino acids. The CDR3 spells CATQRSDRGNQPQHF. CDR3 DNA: TGCGCCACCCAAAGATCCGACAGGGGGAATCAGCCCCAGCATTTT.